The clone carrying this T cell receptor (beta chain) was seen just once. Antigen: not known. Profiling relied on immunoSEQ multiplex PCR, and the TCRdb table lists in-frame clones only, not all of them. The sample has approximately 120,000 clones, around 89% seen once. Germline V gene data show CDR1 as MNHEY and CDR2 as SVGAGI. The germline V and J ends were trimmed by 2 bases and 10 bases, with 12 bases remaining between them. The CDR3 has 13 amino acids. The data belong to a study of T cell responses to AZD1222 COVID-19 vaccine. Study-level findings and limits: Two AZD1222 doses significantly raised spike-specific TCR breadth and depth over controls. Only after the peak T cell response were repertoires sampled. Unmutated variant regions are reportedly targeted by nearly half of spike-specific TCRs. CD4 TCRs linked to vaccination spanned spike, dominating at 160-218 and 743-854.

Sample: peripheral blood, taken on day 0 of AZD1222 vaccination. The rearrangement joins TRBV6-5 to TRBJ2-1; D call uncertain. This TCR derives from an adult in good health. The CDR3 nucleotides read TGTGCCAGCAGTTACGTGGTAGCTGGGGAGCAGTTCTTC. Its protein product is CASSYVVAGEQFF.